The next 28 T cell receptor beta chains were all read from a single sample in a study of blood T cell repertoires in COVID-19. Sequencing was performed with immunoSEQ multiplex PCR; in TCRdb, only in-frame clones are kept and a portion is missing. The sample includes more than 75,000 clones, more than 75% seen only once; the top ten take over 9.5%. Sample: peripheral blood. These receptors were collected from a human donor in a cohort sampled during active COVID-19.

The chain employs TRBV5-1 and TRBJ1-6; TRBD1 agrees at 8 bases. This CDR3 has 15 amino acids. The germline V gene encodes CDR1 SGHRS and CDR2 YFSETQ. Trimming cost V 0 bases and J 7 bases; bases outside gene matches: 3. The CDR3 DNA reads TGCGCCAGCAGCTTGGATTACAGGGGGAATTCACCCCTCCACTTT. Protein sequence: CASSLDYRGNSPLHF.

This chain connects TRBV5-7 to TRBJ2-1; 12 bases agree with TRBD2. TRBV5-7 is labeled an ORF, and its function is uncertain. There are 16 residues in the CDR3. The ends lost 5 bases at V and 7 bases at J; junction bases unmatched: 10. CDR3 sequence (DNA): TGTGCCAGCAGTCCCCCAACTAGCGGGGGGTTAAATGAGCAGTTCTTC. Protein product: CASSPPTSGGLNEQFF.

The rearrangement uses TRBV11-2 and TRBJ2-7; D gene ambiguous. The CDR3 sequence is 12 residues long. Germline CDR1 reads SGHAT; CDR2 reads FQNNGV. The V gene lost 3 bases and the J gene lost 0 bases, with 3 bases spanning the gap. The CDR3 loop is CASSFSSYEQYF. As DNA, the CDR3 is TGTGCCAGCAGCTTCAGCTCCTACGAGCAGTACTTC.

In its sample, this clone was seen a few times. The V call is TRBV9, the J call TRBJ2-7; 10 positions agree with TRBD2. With V trimmed by 0 bases and J by 5 bases, 5 bases remained unmatched. The CDR3 extends over 15 amino acids. From germline, CDR1 is SGDLS and CDR2 YYNGEE. CDR3 sequence reads: CASSVAGLAGDEQYF. CDR3 DNA sequence: TGTGCCAGCAGCGTAGCTGGTCTAGCGGGAGACGAGCAGTACTTC.

With respect to this clone: Other DNA sequences within the sample encode an identical CDR3. The chain links TRBV5-1 to TRBJ2-2, with D perhaps TRBD1 (6 bases). CDR3 length equals 13 residues. V lost 5 bases to trimming and J lost 5 bases, with 10 bases between them. Per the germline V gene, CDR1 is SGHRS and CDR2 is YFSETQ. This CDR3 reads CASSTQGTGELFF. CDR3 sequence (DNA): TGCGCCAGCAGTACCCAGGGGACCGGGGAGCTGTTTTTT.

This chain connects TRBV3-1 (or the pseudogene TRBV3-2) to TRBJ2-5, with D maybe TRBD2 (7 bases). The CDR3 runs 13 residues. Germline V lookup: CDR1 LGHDT, CDR2 YNNKEL (reference sequence). Trimming left V 6 bases short and J 5 bases short, with 13 bases between. DNA for the CDR3: TGTGCCAGCAGGAGGGGGGGAGAGGAGACCCAGTACTTC. It yields the protein CASRRGGEETQYF.

The genes are TRBV7-6 and TRBJ2-3; 7 bases are a match to TRBD1. This CDR3 spans 17 amino acids. After removal of 5 bases from V and 0 bases from J, the junction contained 11 bases not matched to a gene. CDR1 SGHVS and CDR2 FNYEAQ come from the germline V gene. CDR3 nucleotides: TGTGCCAGCAGCCCTCTGAGTGCAGGGGGAAGCACAGATACGCAGTATTTT. This codes for CASSPLSAGGSTDTQYF.

The rearrangement uses TRBV3-1 (or the pseudogene TRBV3-2) and TRBJ2-7, with 8 positions matching TRBD1. Losses at the gene ends were 2 bases for V and 4 bases for J; bases not matched to a gene: 7. This CDR3 has 15 residues. From germline, CDR1 is LGHDT and CDR2 YNNKEL (reference sequence). This chain's CDR3 is CASSQSPGTGYEQYF. The CDR3 DNA sequence: TGTGCCAGCAGCCAAAGCCCCGGGACAGGATACGAGCAGTACTTC.

This chain's CDR3 is CASSEALGTGVNEKLFF. The CDR3, as DNA: TGTGCCAGCAGTGAAGCGCTTGGGACAGGAGTTAATGAAAAACTGTTTTTT. V is TRBV6-1 and J is TRBJ1-4, with 8 nucleotides matching TRBD1. The CDR3 is 17 amino acids. The V segment lost 0 bases and the J segment 4 bases; nucleotides outside the gene matches: 7. Germline V gene lookup returns CDR1 MNHNS and CDR2 SASEGT.

The chain employs TRBV6-5 and TRBJ1-1, with D maybe TRBD1 (6 bases). V gave up 4 bases and J gave up 4 bases, with 16 bases separating them. Germline V gene sequence: CDR1 MNHEY, CDR2 SVGAGI. The CDR3 length is 15 residues. The CDR3 region has the DNA TGTGCCAGCAGTTCCTCCCAGGGGACATTCACTGAAGCTTTCTTT. This translates into CASSSSQGTFTEAFF.

The J gene is TRBJ1-3, the V gene TRBV4-1; D is unclear. Trimming took 1 base from V and 0 from J, leaving 7 bases between them. From germline, CDR1 is MGHRA and CDR2 YSYEKL. The CDR3 sequence is 15 residues long. In nucleotides, the CDR3 is TGCGCCAGCAGCCAAGTGCTAACCTCTGGAAACACCATATATTTT. This codes for CASSQVLTSGNTIYF.

The chain uses TRBV5-1 and TRBJ2-7, with 7 bases fitting TRBD1. Germline loops: CDR1 SGHRS, CDR2 YFSETQ. J lost 6 bases, V lost 4 bases, and 13 bases had no gene match. The CDR3 contains 15 residues. The CDR3: CASSPIPRQGGEQYF. The CDR3 region has the DNA TGCGCCAGCAGCCCGATACCCCGACAGGGCGGCGAGCAGTACTTC.

The chain uses TRBV3-1 (or the pseudogene TRBV3-2) and TRBJ2-7, with a weak D call TRBD1 (6 bases). Germline CDR1 LGHDT, CDR2 YNNKEL (reference sequence). The CDR3 spans 13 residues. The V and J ends lost 3 bases and 2 bases respectively, with 8 bases between them. CDR3 DNA: TGTGCCAGCAGCCATAGGACAGCCTACGAGCAGTACTTC. Translating gives CASSHRTAYEQYF.

This chain uses TRBV2 with TRBJ2-7; a possible D gene is TRBD2 (6 bases). Germline V gene data show CDR1 as SNHLY and CDR2 as FYNNEI. CDR3 length: 15 amino acids. The ends were cut back, 1 base at V and 2 bases at J, with 12 bases in the middle. In DNA, the CDR3 is TGTGCCAGCAGTGAAGGCCCTTCGGGGGCCTACGAGCAGTACTTC. Encoded protein: CASSEGPSGAYEQYF.

This clone was recorded only once. The chain combines TRBV4-2 with TRBJ2-2; 11 bases align to TRBD2. Trimming removed 3 bases from V and 4 bases from J; junction bases left unmatched: 7. This CDR3 is built from 17 residues. CDR1 is LGHNA, CDR2 YNFKEQ, per germline. The DNA of the CDR3 is TGTGCCAGCAGCCACCCGACTAGCGGGGACTCCACCGGGGAGCTGTTTTTT. Residues: CASSHPTSGDSTGELFF.

This sequence joins TRBV5-1 and TRBJ1-3, with 9 bases aligning to TRBD1. Germline CDR1 and CDR2: SGHRS and YFSETQ. The CDR3 spans 16 residues. V lost 4 bases and J lost 3; bases outside the gene matches: 8. The DNA for the CDR3 is TGCGCCAGCAGCCTGACCGGGACAGGGAGTGGAAACACCATATATTTT. It specifies CASSLTGTGSGNTIYF. Based on the CDR3 plus reference TRBV5-1 and TRBJ1-3, the full variable domain is KAGVTQTPRYLIKTRGQQVTLSCSPISGHRSVSWYQQTPGQGLQFLFEYFSETQRNKGNFPGRFSGRQFSNSRSEMNVSTLELGDSALYLCASSLTGTGSGNTIYFGEGSWLTVV.

The chain recombines TRBV7-9 with TRBJ2-5; a weak D match, TRBD1 (5 bases). Germline V gene sequence: CDR1 SEHNR, CDR2 FQNEAQ (reference sequence). The germline V and J ends were trimmed by 5 bases and 1 base, with 14 bases remaining between them. The CDR3 length is 15 residues. The CDR3 protein is CASSHDRTIQETQYF. The CDR3 DNA is TGTGCCAGCAGCCATGACAGAACCATCCAAGAGACCCAGTACTTC.

This clone was seen a single time. The chain links TRBV15 to TRBJ1-2, with D possibly TRBD1 on 5 matching bases. Germline assignment: CDR1 LNHNV and CDR2 YYDKDF (reference sequence). Trimming took off 0 bases at V and 6 bases at J, with 14 bases between the two ends. This CDR3 is built from 15 residues. CDR3 residues: CATSRDQAGFNGYTF. CDR3 in DNA: TGTGCCACCAGCAGAGATCAGGCAGGGTTTAATGGCTACACCTTC.

The J gene is TRBJ2-5, the V gene TRBV12-1; the table's D call, TRBD2, was not checked against the DNA. TRBV12-1 is a known pseudogene. The CDR3 spans 16 residues. The CDR3 sequence: CARYSGTSGVQETQYF. CDR3 nucleotides: TGTGCCAGATACTCCGGGACTAGCGGGGTACAAGAGACCCAGTACTTC.

The CDR3 region has the DNA TGTGCCAGCAGCCGGGGACTAGCGGGGGGCAACTCCTACAATGAGCAGTTCTTC. It is translated as CASSRGLAGGNSYNEQFF. The genes are TRBV9 and TRBJ2-1; 15 nucleotides agree with TRBD2. This CDR3 is 18 amino acids long. CDR1 is SGDLS, CDR2 YYNGEE, per germline. V dropped 4 bases and J dropped 0; count of bases not matched to a gene: 5.

This rearrangement joins TRBV21-1 to TRBJ1-5; the D call in the table, TRBD1, was not verified against the DNA. TRBV21-1 is assigned pseudogene status. This CDR3 is 21 amino acids long. CDR3 region: CASSKAIRRTGSQYSNQPQHF. In nucleotides, the CDR3 is TGTGCCAGCAGCAAAGCCATCCGGAGGACAGGGTCCCAATATAGCAATCAGCCCCAGCATTTT.

The rearrangement links TRBV2 to TRBJ2-7; TRBD1 matches 10 bases. The CDR3 covers 14 residues. From germline, CDR1 is SNHLY and CDR2 FYNNEI. With V trimmed by 6 bases and J by 2 bases, 4 bases remained unmatched. As DNA, the CDR3 is TGTGCCAGCAGACGACAGGGGGCAACCTACGAGCAGTACTTC. It yields the protein CASRRQGATYEQYF.

V usage is TRBV2 and J usage is TRBJ2-7, with D unresolved. The CDR3 covers 13 residues. Germline V CDR1 and CDR2: SNHLY, FYNNEI. The ends were cut back, 4 bases at V and 7 bases at J, with 14 bases in the middle. For the CDR3, the DNA is TGTGCCAGCAGTGTCACGGAGATTGGGGAGCAGTACTTC. It encodes CASSVTEIGEQYF.

The chain is built from TRBV6-1 and TRBJ1-2, with a tentative D call TRBD1 (5 bases). The CDR3 has 13 amino acids. Trimming stripped 2 bases from V and 10 bases from J, with 14 bases between. The germline CDR1 and CDR2 sequences are MNHNS and SASEGT. The CDR3 DNA follows: TGTGCCAGCAGTGAAATTTTCCAGGGTGACTACACCTTC. This encodes CASSEIFQGDYTF.

The genes are TRBV6-5 and TRBJ2-7, with D possibly being TRBD2 (6 bases). The CDR3 covers 13 residues. Germline CDR1 and CDR2: MNHEY and SVGAGI. V lost 6 bases and J 6 bases, leaving 15 bases between the germline ends. CDR3 loop: CASRRLDRSEQYF. The CDR3 DNA is TGTGCCAGCAGAAGACTAGACCGTTCCGAGCAGTACTTC.

This clone was seen once. V is TRBV5-4 and J is TRBJ2-1; a possible D gene is TRBD2 (6 bases). CDR3 size: 14 residues. The V gene's germline CDR1 is SGHNT and CDR2 YYREEE (reference sequence). V lost 3 bases and J 7 bases, leaving 14 bases between the germline ends. The CDR3 DNA reads as TGTGCCAGCAGCTCTCCGGGACTCGGAAATGAGCAGTTCTTC. Translation gives CASSSPGLGNEQFF. The full variable domain, with the rest looked up from reference TRBV5-4 and TRBJ2-1, is ETGVTQSPTHLIKTRGQQVTLRCSSQSGHNTVSWYQQALGQGPQFIFQYYREEENGRGNFPPRFSGLQFPNYSSELNVNALELDDSALYLCASSSPGLGNEQFFGPGTRLTVL.

Here the CDR3 DNA reads TGTGCCAGCAGCCGCAACAGGGATTCGAGCGGCTACACCTTC. The encoded protein is CASSRNRDSSGYTF. The V call is TRBV27, the J call TRBJ1-2; tentative D call: TRBD1 (6 bases). There are 14 residues in the CDR3. The V gene lost 6 bases and the J gene lost 8 bases, with 19 bases spanning the gap. Germline V CDR1 and CDR2: MNHEY, SMNVEV (reference sequence).

The chain recombines TRBV6-1 with TRBJ1-5; maybe TRBD1 (5 bases). Trimming shortened V by 2 bases and J by 3 bases, and 14 bases separated the two germline ends. Germline V lookup: CDR1 MNHNS, CDR2 SASEGT. The CDR3 is made up of 16 amino acids. The CDR3 nucleotides read TGTGCCAGCAGTGAACCGAGGGGAGGTAACAATCAGCCCCAGCATTTT. Translation gives CASSEPRGGNNQPQHF.